A single sample is the source of the 23 T cell receptor beta chains below, sequenced in a study of blood T cell repertoires in COVID-19. Assay used: immunoSEQ multiplex PCR; TCRdb lists only in-frame clones, some missing. Among some 73,000 clones listed, about 74% were seen once. Source material: peripheral blood. These receptors were obtained from a man between 65 and 85 years old with COVID-19, enrolled during active disease.

V gene TRBV29-1 combines with J gene TRBJ1-4; TRBD1 matches 7 bases. The CDR3 has 13 amino acids. The V and J ends lost 8 bases and 5 bases, in that order; junction bases with no gene match: 8. Germline loops: CDR1 SQVTM, CDR2 ANQGSEA. This chain's CDR3 is CSTLTGKNEKLFF. The DNA for the CDR3 is TGCAGCACCTTGACAGGGAAGAATGAAAAACTGTTTTTT.

The chain joins TRBV2 to TRBJ2-5, with 7 positions matching TRBD1. The germline CDR1 and CDR2 sequences are SNHLY and FYNNEI. This CDR3 region has 14 residues. J gave up 5 bases and V 10 bases, and 13 bases lay outside the gene matches. The CDR3 sequence: CATRKGAKEETQYF. DNA of the CDR3: TGTGCCACCAGGAAGGGGGCGAAGGAGGAGACCCAGTACTTC.

The V gene is TRBV7-2, the J gene TRBJ2-7; TRBD2 matches at 8 bases. Germline-derived CDR1 and CDR2 are SGHTA and FQGNSA. CDR3 length: 16 amino acids. The V segment lost 1 base and the J segment 2 bases; nucleotides outside the gene matches: 7. In DNA, the CDR3 is TGTGCCAGCAGCTTAGGGGGGGCGGGAGGCACCTACGAGCAGTACTTC. Its translation is CASSLGGAGGTYEQYF.

The chain has TRBV6-5 and TRBJ1-1, with a weak D call TRBD1 (5 bases). Trimming cost V 2 bases and J 2 bases, with 9 bases left between them. From germline, CDR1 is MNHEY and CDR2 SVGAGI. CDR3 size: 14 residues. The CDR3 coding sequence is TGTGCCAGCAGTTACCTTCAGGGTAACACTGAAGCTTTCTTT. This translates into CASSYLQGNTEAFF.

The rearrangement uses TRBV7-3 and TRBJ2-7, with 10 bases aligning to TRBD1. The CDR3 totals 10 residues. The germline gives CDR1 SGHTA, CDR2 FQGTGA. J gave up 13 bases and V 8 bases, and 5 bases lay outside the gene matches. The CDR3 region is CASQRTGGYF. The CDR3 DNA follows: TGTGCCAGCCAAAGGACAGGGGGTTACTTC. Looking up the rest from reference TRBV7-3 and TRBJ2-7 gives the full variable domain: GAGVSQTPSNKVTEKGKYVELRCDPISGHTALYWYRQSLGQGPEFLIYFQGTGAADDSGLPNDRFFAVRPEGSVSTLKIQRTERGDSAVYLCASQRTGGYFGPGTRLTVT.

This clone was recorded a few times. The chain has TRBV28 and TRBJ2-1, with 7 bases fitting TRBD1. Germline assignment: CDR1 MDHEN and CDR2 SYDVKM. V was pared by 2 bases and J by 5 bases, with 6 bases of the junction left unmatched. The CDR3 is 15 amino acids. CDR3 loop: CASSLAGGKHNEQFF. Here the CDR3 DNA reads TGTGCCAGCAGTTTAGCAGGGGGAAAACACAATGAGCAGTTCTTC. Looking up the rest from reference TRBV28 and TRBJ2-1 gives the full variable domain: DVKVTQSSRYLVKRTGEKVFLECVQDMDHENMFWYRQDPGLGLRLIYFSYDVKMKEKGDIPEGYSVSREKKERFSLILESASTNQTSMYLCASSLAGGKHNEQFFGPGTRLTVL.

The J gene is TRBJ2-2, the V gene TRBV6-2 or TRBV6-3; D unresolved. CDR3 size: 12 residues. V dropped 2 bases and J dropped 7 bases, with 5 bases sitting between them. Germline CDR1 MNHEY, CDR2 SVGEGT. In DNA, the CDR3 is TGTGCCAGCAGTTACCCCATCGGGGAGCTGTTTTTT. Encoded protein: CASSYPIGELFF.

The genes are TRBV25-1 and TRBJ2-7; perhaps TRBD1 as D (5 bases). This CDR3 comprises 10 residues. The germline V and J ends were trimmed by 7 bases and 6 bases, with 7 bases remaining between them. In germline, CDR1 is MGHDK, CDR2 SYGVNS. The CDR3 DNA reads as TGTGCCAGCAAAAGGGGCGAGCAGTACTTC. Encoded protein: CASKRGEQYF.

This chain links TRBV5-1 with TRBJ1-6, with TRBD1 matching over 8 bases. Germline-derived CDR1 and CDR2 are SGHRS and YFSETQ. This CDR3 has 17 amino acids. The trim removed 4 bases at V and 7 bases at J, leaving 13 bases unmatched. CDR3 loop: CASSTRPPGQENSPLHF. The CDR3 coding sequence is TGCGCCAGCAGCACGAGGCCCCCGGGACAGGAGAATTCACCCCTCCACTTT.

This rearrangement joins TRBV7-2 to TRBJ2-7, with 10 bases matching TRBD2. Germline lookup yields CDR1 SGHTA and CDR2 FQGNSA. The CDR3 runs 19 residues. V lost 2 bases to trimming and J lost 1 base; unmatched junction nucleotides: 14. The CDR3 sequence: CASSLSLRGPSGSSYEQYF. The CDR3 nucleotides read TGTGCCAGCAGCTTAAGTCTTCGGGGTCCTAGCGGGAGTTCCTACGAGCAGTACTTC.

The J gene is TRBJ2-1, the V gene TRBV5-1, with TRBD1 matching over 11 bases. Germline lookup yields CDR1 SGHRS and CDR2 YFSETQ. The V gene end was trimmed by 2 bases and the J gene end by 3 bases; junction bases not matched to a gene: 1. The CDR3 spans 15 residues. The chain's CDR3 is CASSLGTGGYNEQFF. The CDR3, as DNA: TGCGCCAGCAGCTTAGGGACAGGGGGCTACAATGAGCAGTTCTTC.

The V call is TRBV24-1, the J call TRBJ1-5; 7 nucleotides line up with TRBD1. CDR1 and CDR2 from the germline V gene are KGHDR and SFDVKD. The CDR3 consists of 13 residues. As DNA, the CDR3 is TGTGCTAACACGACAGGGAACAATCAGCCCCAGCATTTT. Protein sequence: CANTTGNNQPQHF.

Only one count was recorded for this clone. The chain couples TRBV6-5 to TRBJ1-2; D gene uncertain. The germline V gene has CDR1 MNHEY and CDR2 SVGAGI. The CDR3 contains 13 residues. The germline V and J ends were trimmed by 7 bases and 1 base, with 10 bases remaining between them. CDR3 in amino acids: CASTPGSNYGYTF. The CDR3 nucleotides are TGTGCCAGCACTCCAGGCAGTAACTATGGCTACACCTTC.

This clone was observed a few times. The genes are TRBV5-1 and TRBJ2-7; D is possibly TRBD2 (6 bases). The CDR3 contains 19 residues. V lost 0 bases, J lost 4 bases, and 26 bases lay in between. Germline-derived CDR1 and CDR2 are SGHRS and YFSETQ. The CDR3 is CASSLVGGSDLPSPYEQYF. Written as DNA, the CDR3 is TGCGCCAGCAGCTTGGTTGGGGGGTCGGATCTGCCGAGCCCATACGAGCAGTACTTC.

This chain links TRBV10-3 with TRBJ2-1, with 9 bases that match TRBD2. CDR1 is ENHRY, CDR2 SYGVKD, per germline. With V trimmed by 4 bases and J by 9 bases, 13 bases remained unmatched. This CDR3 has 16 amino acids. CDR3 sequence: CAISASTSGGGGEQFF. The DNA for the CDR3 is TGTGCCATCAGTGCCTCGACTAGCGGAGGGGGAGGTGAGCAGTTCTTC.

This chain joins TRBV15 and TRBJ2-1; 10 bases are a match to TRBD2. With V trimmed by 0 bases and J by 5 bases, 4 bases remained unmatched. The CDR3 covers 16 residues. Germline CDR1 and CDR2: LNHNV and YYDKDF (reference sequence). For the CDR3, the DNA is TGTGCCACCAGCAGAGATAGCCTAGCGGGAGACAATGAGCAGTTCTTC. Amino acid sequence: CATSRDSLAGDNEQFF. Variable domain in full (rest from reference TRBV15 and TRBJ2-1): DAMVIQNPRYQVTQFGKPVTLSCSQTLNHNVMYWYQQKSSQAPKLLFHYYDKDFNNEADTPDNFQSRRPNTSFCFLDIRSPGLGDTAMYLCATSRDSLAGDNEQFFGPGTRLTVL.

The rearrangement links TRBV28 to TRBJ2-7, with D possibly TRBD2 on 5 matching bases. V lost 7 bases, J lost 6 bases, and 16 bases lay in between. CDR3 length: 13 amino acids. Germline assignment: CDR1 MDHEN and CDR2 SYDVKM. The CDR3 reads CASTIGTSVEQYF. For the CDR3, the DNA is TGTGCCAGCACTATAGGCACTAGTGTCGAGCAGTACTTC.

This clone came up a few times. The chain couples TRBV5-4 to TRBJ2-2; the match to TRBD1 covers 10 bases. The CDR3 is made up of 17 amino acids. The germline CDR1 and CDR2 sequences are SGHNT and YYREEE (reference sequence). Trimming cost V 4 bases and J 4 bases; bases outside gene matches: 10. The CDR3 coding sequence is TGTGCCAGCAGCGCCCCCGGGACAGGGGTGAGCACCGGGGAGCTGTTTTTT. Protein sequence: CASSAPGTGVSTGELFF. The full variable domain, rest sourced from reference TRBV5-4 and TRBJ2-2, is ETGVTQSPTHLIKTRGQQVTLRCSSQSGHNTVSWYQQALGQGPQFIFQYYREEENGRGNFPPRFSGLQFPNYSSELNVNALELDDSALYLCASSAPGTGVSTGELFFGEGSRLTVL.

The chain uses TRBV5-1 and TRBJ1-6, with 7 bases identical to TRBD1. With V trimmed by 1 base and J by 0 bases, 7 bases remained unmatched. Germline CDR1 and CDR2: SGHRS and YFSETQ. This CDR3 region has 18 residues. Here the CDR3 reads CASSLNPGQSSYNSPLHF. The CDR3 DNA reads as TGCGCCAGCAGCTTGAATCCGGGACAGTCCTCCTATAATTCACCCCTCCACTTT.

This clone appeared a few times. The CDR3 reads CASSLDPLGGYTF. The CDR3 nucleotides read TGCGCCAGCAGCTTGGACCCACTTGGTGGCTACACCTTC. The chain joins TRBV5-1 to TRBJ1-2; D not certain. Germline CDR1 SGHRS, CDR2 YFSETQ. The CDR3 totals 13 residues. V was cut by 0 bases and J by 7 bases, with 10 bases left in between.

The rearrangement links TRBV9 to TRBJ1-4; TRBD1 might be the D (5 bases). The CDR3 has 13 residues. Germline V CDR1 and CDR2: SGDLS, YYNGEE. V was clipped by 5 bases and J by 4 bases, with 9 bases between them. CDR3 amino acids: CASRGQGNEKLFF. Written as DNA, the CDR3 is TGTGCCAGCAGAGGTCAGGGTAATGAAAAACTGTTTTTT.

The CDR3 DNA follows: TGTGCCATCAGTGATGGGGGGAACTCGGGCTCTGGGGCCAACGTCCTGACTTTC. This sequence encodes CAISDGGNSGSGANVLTF. This chain uses TRBV10-3 with TRBJ2-6; D may be TRBD2 (6 bases). V lost 3 bases to trimming and J lost 0 bases, with 15 bases between them. The germline V gene encodes CDR1 ENHRY and CDR2 SYGVKD. This CDR3 is built from 18 residues.

The chain uses TRBV6-1 and TRBJ1-2; TRBD1 might be the D (6 bases). The CDR3 consists of 15 residues. Germline V gene lookup returns CDR1 MNHNS and CDR2 SASEGT. V was cut by 2 bases and J by 4 bases, with 14 bases left in between. CDR3 sequence: CASSEIAQGPYGYTF. The CDR3 bases are TGTGCCAGCAGTGAAATCGCACAGGGCCCCTATGGCTACACCTTC.